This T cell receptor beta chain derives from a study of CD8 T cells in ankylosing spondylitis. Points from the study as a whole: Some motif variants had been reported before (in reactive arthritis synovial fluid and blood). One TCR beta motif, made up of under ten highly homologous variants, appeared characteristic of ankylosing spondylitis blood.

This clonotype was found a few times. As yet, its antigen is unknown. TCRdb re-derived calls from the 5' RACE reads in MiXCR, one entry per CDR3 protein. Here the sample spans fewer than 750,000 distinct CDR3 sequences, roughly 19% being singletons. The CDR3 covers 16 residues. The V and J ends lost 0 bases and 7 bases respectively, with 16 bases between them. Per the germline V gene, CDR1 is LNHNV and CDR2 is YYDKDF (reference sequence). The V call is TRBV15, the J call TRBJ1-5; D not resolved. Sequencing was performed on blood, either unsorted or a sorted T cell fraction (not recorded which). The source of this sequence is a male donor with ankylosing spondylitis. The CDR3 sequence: CATSRDLSDGGQPQHF. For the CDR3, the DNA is TGTGCCACCAGCAGAGATCTAAGTGACGGCGGGCAGCCCCAGCATTTT.